This is a list of T cell receptor beta chains from one sample in a study of cytomegalovirus exposure and HLA in healthy donors. The protocol was immunoSEQ multiplex PCR, while the TCRdb copy is restricted to in-frame clones and leaves out a portion. The sample holds about 210,000 clones, approximately 80% seen once. Sample: PBMCs. These receptors were taken from a woman in her 50s in good health and CMV-seropositive. The CDR3 runs from the conserved cysteine through the conserved F or W. D genes are given only for firm matches. Not all rows give a size; the values are once, few, many and, for expanded clones, a class.

j_call d_call v_call clone_size cdr3_nt cdr3_aa
TRBJ1-1 TRBD1 TRBV9 once TGTGCCAGCAGTCAGGGGGATGGCACTGAAGCTTTCTTT CASSQGDGTEAFF
TRBJ2-7 NA TRBV19 NA TGTGCCAGTAGTACCTATTGGACAGACTCCTACGAGCAGTACTTC CASSTYWTDSYEQYF
TRBJ2-1 NA TRBV5-1 NA TGCGCCAGCAGCTGGACTTTACTCACCCACAATGAGCAGTTCTTC CASSWTLLTHNEQFF
TRBJ1-2 TRBD1 TRBV5-5 NA TGTGCCAGCAGCTCCAGGACAGGCAACTATGGCTACACCTTC CASSSRTGNYGYTF
TRBJ2-6 NA TRBV19 NA TGTGCCAGTAGTAGAGGGTTCTCTGGGGCCAACGTCCTGACTTTC CASSRGFSGANVLTF
TRBJ1-1 TRBD1 TRBV18 NA TGTGCCAGCTCACTCTCAGGGGGTTCGACAGAAGGCGAAGCTTTCTTT CASSLSGGSTEGEAFF
TRBJ2-3 TRBD1 TRBV10-3 NA TGTGCCATCAGTTCAGGGGGTGGCACAGATACGCAGTATTTT CAISSGGGTDTQYF
TRBJ1-1 NA TRBV10-3 few TGTGCCGCCAAACAGGGAATGAACACTGAAGCTTTCTTT CAAKQGMNTEAFF
TRBJ1-5 NA TRBV30 NA TGTGCCTGGAGTGTACTACGACGGAATCAGCCCCAGCATTTT CAWSVLRRNQPQHF
TRBJ2-3 NA TRBV9 NA TGTGCCAGCGGGGGGACAGCCTCTAGCACAGATACGCAGTATTTT CASGGTASSTDTQYF
TRBJ1-2 NA TRBV11-1 NA TGTGCCAGCAGCTCAGCGGACAGACGTGGCTACACCTTC CASSSADRRGYTF
TRBJ1-1 TRBD1 TRBV5-4 few TGTGCCAGCAACAAGGACAGGAGGAACACTGAAGCTTTCTTT CASNKDRRNTEAFF
TRBJ2-7 NA TRBV4-1 NA TGCGCCAGCAGCTCCCAAAAAGGGGTAAACGAGCAGTACTTC CASSSQKGVNEQYF
TRBJ1-4 TRBD1 TRBV7-9 NA TGTGCCAGCAGCTTTTATACAGGGGGCACTAATGAAAAACTGTTTTTT CASSFYTGGTNEKLFF
TRBJ1-3 NA TRBV18 NA TGTGCCAGCTCACCACCGCGGAGACCTGGAAACACCATATATTTT CASSPPRRPGNTIYF
TRBJ1-5 NA TRBV2 once TGTGCCAGCAGCCCCATGAGAGGCGTAACTGGGCCCCAGCATTTT CASSPMRGVTGPQHF
TRBJ1-2 NA TRBV6-5 NA TGTGCCAGCAGATCAGGTTCTAACTATGGCTACACCTTC CASRSGSNYGYTF
TRBJ2-2 NA TRBV6-6 NA TGTGCCAGCAACCACAGGGACACCGGGGAGCTGTTTTTT CASNHRDTGELFF
TRBJ2-2 NA TRBV6-5 NA TGTGCCAGCAGGGGGCTAGACTCTAACACCGGGGAGCTGTTTTTT CASRGLDSNTGELFF
TRBJ2-1 NA TRBV9 NA TGTGCCAGCAGCGCCGCCGTGGGAAGGGGAGGCAATGAGCAGTTCTTC CASSAAVGRGGNEQFF
TRBJ1-2 TRBD1 TRBV13 NA TGTGCCAGCAGCATACGGGACAGGGATCTTTCTGGCTACACCTTC CASSIRDRDLSGYTF
TRBJ2-5 NA TRBV7-9 once TGTGCCAGCAGCCTCTTCCCGGCGGGCCAAGAGACCCAGTACTTC CASSLFPAGQETQYF
TRBJ1-1 NA TRBV5-4 NA TGTGCCAGCAGCTTGGTTAACAGACGCGGGGACACTGAAGCTTTCTTT CASSLVNRRGDTEAFF
TRBJ2-1 TRBD1 TRBV4-2 NA TGTGCCAGCAGCCTCTATAAACCCGGGACAGGGGTCCTGGACTCCTACAATGAGCAGTTCTTC CASSLYKPGTGVLDSYNEQFF
TRBJ2-5 TRBD2 TRBV11-2 NA TGTGCCAGCAGCTCCTTCCCTCTGACTAGCGGGGGGAAGACCCAGTACTTC CASSSFPLTSGGKTQYF
TRBJ2-7 NA TRBV5-4 NA TGTGCCAGCAGCTTGGTTCCAGGGCAAAGAGGCGAGCAGTACTTC CASSLVPGQRGEQYF
TRBJ2-3 NA TRBV7-2 NA TGTGCCTCAGGGGTTTCGGGCAATACGCAGTATTTT CASGVSGNTQYF
TRBJ2-3 NA TRBV6-1 NA TGTGCCAGCAGCCACGACATTTTCGTAGATACGCAGTATTTT CASSHDIFVDTQYF
TRBJ1-1 NA TRBV6-5 NA TGTGCCAGCAGTTCCCCCGGTGGTACTGAAGCTTTCTTT CASSSPGGTEAFF
TRBJ1-2 NA TRBV19 NA TGTGCCAGTAGTCTCCGGGGGAGCTACACCTTC CASSLRGSYTF
TRBJ1-2 NA TRBV6-1 NA TGTGCCAGCAGTGAGGGGTACGGGGTTGACTATGGCTACACCTTC CASSEGYGVDYGYTF
TRBJ2-3 NA TRBV7-7 NA TGTGCCAGCAGCCCTAGGAGCGGGCGGGATACGCAGTATTTT CASSPRSGRDTQYF
TRBJ2-1 TRBD1 TRBV6-5 NA TGTGCCAGCAGTTACTCGACAGGGGGAATAAATGAGCAGTTCTTC CASSYSTGGINEQFF
TRBJ1-5 TRBD1 TRBV6-1 NA TGTGCCAGCAGTGCCCAAAGGACAGGGGGCAATCAGCCCCAGCATTTT CASSAQRTGGNQPQHF
TRBJ1-5 NA TRBV6-1 NA TGTGCCAGCAAATCAAATCGCGGGACCCATCAGCCCCAGCATTTT CASKSNRGTHQPQHF
TRBJ1-2 NA TRBV11-2 NA TGTGCCAGCAGCTCCAATCCGGGGTTTACTTCTGAGGGCTACACCTTC CASSSNPGFTSEGYTF
TRBJ2-1 TRBD2 TRBV7-2 NA TGTGCCAGCAGCTTAAGGGAAACTAGCGGGGGGGCTAATGAGCAGTTCTTC CASSLRETSGGANEQFF
TRBJ2-5 TRBD1 TRBV28 NA TGTGCCAGCAGCCAACCCGGGACAGCTCTCCAAGAGACCCAGTACTTC CASSQPGTALQETQYF
TRBJ2-5 NA TRBV27 NA TGTGCCAGCAGTTTAGGGCGGGGCCTCCAAGAGACCCAGTACTTC CASSLGRGLQETQYF
TRBJ1-4 NA TRBV27 NA TGTGCCAGCAGTTCCCGGACATCAACTAATGAAAAACTGTTTTTT CASSSRTSTNEKLFF
TRBJ1-2 NA TRBV5-1 NA TGCGCCAGCGCGGAGACAGTAGACTATGGCTACACCTTC CASAETVDYGYTF